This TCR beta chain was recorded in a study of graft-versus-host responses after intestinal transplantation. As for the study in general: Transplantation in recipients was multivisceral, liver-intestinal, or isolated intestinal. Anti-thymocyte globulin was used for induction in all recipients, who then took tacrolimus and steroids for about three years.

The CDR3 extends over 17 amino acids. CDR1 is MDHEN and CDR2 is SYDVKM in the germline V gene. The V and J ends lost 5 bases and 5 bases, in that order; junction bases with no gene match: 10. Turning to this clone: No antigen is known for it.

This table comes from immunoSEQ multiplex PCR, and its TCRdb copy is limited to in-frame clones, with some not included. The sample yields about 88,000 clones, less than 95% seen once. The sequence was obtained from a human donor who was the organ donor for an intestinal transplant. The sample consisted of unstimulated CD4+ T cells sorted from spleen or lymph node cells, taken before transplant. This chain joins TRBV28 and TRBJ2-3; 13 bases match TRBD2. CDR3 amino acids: CASSPIGLAGVQDTQYF. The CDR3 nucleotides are TGTGCCAGCAGTCCGATCGGACTAGCGGGAGTGCAAGATACGCAGTATTTT.